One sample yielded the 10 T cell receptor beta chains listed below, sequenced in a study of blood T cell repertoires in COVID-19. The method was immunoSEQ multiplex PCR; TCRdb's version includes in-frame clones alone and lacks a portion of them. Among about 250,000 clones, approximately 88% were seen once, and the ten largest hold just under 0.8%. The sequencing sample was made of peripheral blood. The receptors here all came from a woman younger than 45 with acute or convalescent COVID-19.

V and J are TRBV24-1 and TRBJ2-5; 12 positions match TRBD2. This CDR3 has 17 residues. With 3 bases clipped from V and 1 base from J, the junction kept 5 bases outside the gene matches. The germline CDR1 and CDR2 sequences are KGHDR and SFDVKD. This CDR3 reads CATSDPGLAGIQETQYF. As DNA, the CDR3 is TGTGCCACCAGTGATCCAGGACTAGCGGGGATCCAAGAGACCCAGTACTTC.

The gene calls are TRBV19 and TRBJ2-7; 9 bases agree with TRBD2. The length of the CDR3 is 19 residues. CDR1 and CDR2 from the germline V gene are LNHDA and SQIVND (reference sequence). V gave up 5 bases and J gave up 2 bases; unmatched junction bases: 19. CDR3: CASSPNRVLLAGAAYEQYF. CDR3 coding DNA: TGTGCCAGTAGTCCTAACAGGGTTCTATTAGCGGGAGCCGCCTACGAGCAGTACTTC.

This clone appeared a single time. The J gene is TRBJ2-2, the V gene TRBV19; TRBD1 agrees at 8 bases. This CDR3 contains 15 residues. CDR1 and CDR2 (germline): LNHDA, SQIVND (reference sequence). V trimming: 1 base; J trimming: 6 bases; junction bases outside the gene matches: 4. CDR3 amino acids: CASSIGQGLAGELFF. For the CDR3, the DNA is TGTGCCAGTAGTATAGGACAGGGGCTGGCCGGGGAGCTGTTTTTT.

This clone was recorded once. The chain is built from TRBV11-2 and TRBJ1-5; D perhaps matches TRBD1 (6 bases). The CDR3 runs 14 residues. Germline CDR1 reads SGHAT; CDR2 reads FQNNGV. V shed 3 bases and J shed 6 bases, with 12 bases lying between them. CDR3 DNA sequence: TGTGCCAGCAGCTTCAATGGGGGCGTTCAGCCCCAGCATTTT. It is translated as CASSFNGGVQPQHF.

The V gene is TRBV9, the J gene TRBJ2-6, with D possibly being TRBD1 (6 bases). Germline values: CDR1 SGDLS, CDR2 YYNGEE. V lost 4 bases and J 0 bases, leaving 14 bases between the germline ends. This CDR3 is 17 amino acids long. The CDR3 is CASSSGQGTSGANVLTF. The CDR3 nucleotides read TGTGCCAGCAGCTCGGGACAAGGAACCTCTGGGGCCAACGTCCTGACTTTC.

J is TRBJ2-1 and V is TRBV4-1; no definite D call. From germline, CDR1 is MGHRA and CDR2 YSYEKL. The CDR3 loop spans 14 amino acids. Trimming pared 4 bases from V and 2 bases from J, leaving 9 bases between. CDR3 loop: CASSLEAAYNEQFF. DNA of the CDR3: TGCGCCAGCAGCCTAGAGGCGGCCTACAATGAGCAGTTCTTC.

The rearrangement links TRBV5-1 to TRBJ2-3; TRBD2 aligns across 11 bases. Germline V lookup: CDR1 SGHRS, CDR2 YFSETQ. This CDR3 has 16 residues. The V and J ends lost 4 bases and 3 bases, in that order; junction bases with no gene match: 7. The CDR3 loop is CASSHIAGGGTDTQYF. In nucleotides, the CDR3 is TGCGCCAGCAGCCACATAGCGGGAGGGGGTACAGATACGCAGTATTTT. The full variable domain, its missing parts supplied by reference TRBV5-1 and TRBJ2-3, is KAGVTQTPRYLIKTRGQQVTLSCSPISGHRSVSWYQQTPGQGLQFLFEYFSETQRNKGNFPGRFSGRQFSNSRSEMNVSTLELGDSALYLCASSHIAGGGTDTQYFGPGTRLTVL.

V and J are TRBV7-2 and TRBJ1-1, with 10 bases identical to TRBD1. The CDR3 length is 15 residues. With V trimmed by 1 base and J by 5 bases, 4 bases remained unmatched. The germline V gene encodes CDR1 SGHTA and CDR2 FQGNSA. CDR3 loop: CASSLGGQGRTEAFF. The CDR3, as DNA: TGTGCCAGCAGCTTAGGGGGACAGGGGCGAACTGAAGCTTTCTTT.

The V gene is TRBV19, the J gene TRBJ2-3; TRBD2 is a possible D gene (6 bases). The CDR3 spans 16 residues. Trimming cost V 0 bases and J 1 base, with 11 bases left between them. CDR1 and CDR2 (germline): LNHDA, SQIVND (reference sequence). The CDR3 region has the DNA TGTGCCAGTAGTATAGATGGAGGGTGGGGCACAGATACGCAGTATTTT. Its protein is CASSIDGGWGTDTQYF.

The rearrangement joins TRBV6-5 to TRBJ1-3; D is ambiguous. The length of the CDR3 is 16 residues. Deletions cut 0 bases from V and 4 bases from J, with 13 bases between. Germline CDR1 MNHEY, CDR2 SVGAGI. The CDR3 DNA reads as TGTGCCAGCAGTTACTCCCCTTTTACTGTCGGAAACACCATATATTTT. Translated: CASSYSPFTVGNTIYF.